These T cell receptor beta chains were read from a single sample in a study of shared clonotypes between healthy human individuals. The protocol was immunoSEQ multiplex PCR, while the TCRdb copy is restricted to in-frame clones and leaves out a portion. The sample lists 490,000 or so clones, around three quarters seen once, with 9.5% to 15% in the top ten. The sequenced material came from PBMCs. The receptor set was obtained from a woman between 40 and 55 years old in good health. Some clones in this sample may be carry-over from other donors' samples. CDR3s include the opening cysteine and the closing phenylalanine or tryptophan. The order of the fields is J gene, V gene, CDR3 length, D gene, clone size, CDR3 DNA, CDR3 protein. The D gene is left open where the match is weak. The listing skips clone size in some rows; elsewhere it reads once, few, many or a size class.

J gene: TRBJ2-1
V gene: TRBV7-2
CDR3 length: 16
D gene: TRBD2
clone size: NA
CDR3 DNA: TGTGCCAGCAGCCGTATCAGGACTAGCGCGCACAATGAGCAGTTCTTC
CDR3 protein: CASSRIRTSAHNEQFF

J gene: TRBJ2-7
V gene: TRBV7-8
CDR3 length: 16
D gene: NA
clone size: NA
CDR3 DNA: TGTGCCAGCAGCTCGAATCGGGCAGGCGTACCCTACGAGCAGTACTTC
CDR3 protein: CASSSNRAGVPYEQYF

J gene: TRBJ2-1
V gene: TRBV28
CDR3 length: 16
D gene: NA
clone size: NA
CDR3 DNA: TGTGCCAGCAGTTTAGATGGTTCTTACTCCTACAATGAGCAGTTCTTC
CDR3 protein: CASSLDGSYSYNEQFF

J gene: TRBJ2-3
V gene: TRBV7-8
CDR3 length: 14
D gene: TRBD2
clone size: NA
CDR3 DNA: TGTGCCAGCGCGGGGGGCGGGAGGATGGATACGCAGTATTTT
CDR3 protein: CASAGGGRMDTQYF

J gene: TRBJ2-3
V gene: TRBV7-8
CDR3 length: 17
D gene: TRBD2
clone size: NA
CDR3 DNA: TGTGCCAGCAGCCCGCTACGGACTAGCGGAAGCACAGATACGCAGTATTTT
CDR3 protein: CASSPLRTSGSTDTQYF

J gene: TRBJ1-2
V gene: TRBV6-1
CDR3 length: 12
D gene: NA
clone size: NA
CDR3 DNA: TGTGCCAGCAGTTCTAACAACTATGGCTACACCTTC
CDR3 protein: CASSSNNYGYTF

J gene: TRBJ2-7
V gene: TRBV10-3
CDR3 length: 18
D gene: TRBD2
clone size: once
CDR3 DNA: TGTGCCATCAGTGGGACTAGCGGGAGGGACTTAAGCTCCTACGAGCAGTACTTC
CDR3 protein: CAISGTSGRDLSSYEQYF

J gene: TRBJ1-1
V gene: TRBV19
CDR3 length: 15
D gene: TRBD1
clone size: NA
CDR3 DNA: TGTGCCAGTAGTACCCGGGACAGGGGGGTCGCTGAAGCTTTCTTT
CDR3 protein: CASSTRDRGVAEAFF

J gene: TRBJ1-1
V gene: TRBV6-5
CDR3 length: 13
D gene: NA
clone size: NA
CDR3 DNA: TGTGCCAGCAGTTACCCGGGGGGGACTGAAGCTTTCTTT
CDR3 protein: CASSYPGGTEAFF

J gene: TRBJ1-1
V gene: TRBV5-4
CDR3 length: 14
D gene: NA
clone size: NA
CDR3 DNA: TGTGCCAGCAGCTTTGACCGGGACCACACTGAAGCTTTCTTT
CDR3 protein: CASSFDRDHTEAFF